The present TCR beta chain was sequenced within a study of T cells in narcolepsy (dated by TCRdb to about 2018). About the investigation overall: Healthy control donors were enrolled in the study alongside patients who had narcolepsy type 1 or type 2 (NT1, NT2). The study used TCR Vbeta sequencing to track clonotypes in blood and CSF while looking for autoreactive T cells in narcolepsy patients that target self-antigens of hypocretin neurons (hypocretin, TRIB2). The research as a whole found: In plots comparing CSF and blood CD4+ T cell clonotypes from the same patient, HCRT-specific and TRIB2-specific autoreactive clonotypes were highlighted. According to the report, autoreactive clonotypes were detected serially in the blood of the same patients and of different patients, but not in healthy controls. Patients and controls had similar numbers of sequenced blood memory CD4+ clonotypes, with averages of roughly 39,000 in patients and some 36,000 in controls. No sequences matching autoreactive T cell clones were present in some of the blood memory CD4+ repertoires from patients and controls.

Receptors were amplified or captured by the immunoSEQ multiplex PCR assay. This is the immuneACCESS table as TCRdb keeps it, with only in-frame sequences that have V and J called. A part of the clones is gone; compared with another copy, unresolved V genes explain less than half, and the rest is unexplained. The sample records about 25,000 clones, roughly 80% of which are singletons. Together, the top ten hold 0.71% of the sample. Of note for this clone: No antigen is known for it. No base quality information exists; no much larger clone differs at one position.

V is clipped by 10 bases and J by 11 bases, and the sequence between their germline boundaries is 30 bases long. Measured from the cysteine to the phenylalanine, the CDR3 is 16 residues long. Of all the DNA, just the CDR3 is kept, 48 bases in frame from base 1. CDR1 and CDR2 were assigned from the germline V gene as SGHTA and FQGNSA. For TCR Vbeta sequencing, memory CD4+ T cells were sorted ex vivo from the peripheral blood of both healthy controls and narcolepsy patients. This receptor was obtained from a human donor with narcolepsy. The material sequenced was CD45RA- memory CD4+ T cells from PBMCs. The sample's cell subset or site, from its label and the paper: memory T cells sorted ex vivo from peripheral blood. The chain uses TRBV7-2 and TRBJ2-1, with the D gene uncertain. In nucleotides, the sequence is TGTGCCACCAGACCCGCTAGTCTGAGCAGTTCCCCGCAGCAGTTCTTC. It specifies CATRPASLSSSPQQFF.